A selection of T cell receptor beta chains follows, all from one sample in a study of graft-versus-host responses after intestinal transplantation. The assay was immunoSEQ multiplex PCR, and TCRdb's table has in-frame clones only and misses some. The table has under 50,000 clones, 80% to 95% seen once; the top ten hold approximately 4%. The sample was PBMCs, taken 734 days after intestinal transplantation. These receptors came from a human patient who received an intestinal transplant, so some T cells may come from the graft donor. CDR3s include the opening cysteine and the closing phenylalanine or tryptophan. The D gene is left open where the match is weak. Clone size is stated in some rows and not others, as once, few, many or a class when expanded.

size,V,length,J,D,DNA,CDR3
-,TRBV29-1,13,TRBJ1-1,-,TGCAGCGTTGAAAGGGGTGGAGGAACTGAAGCTTTCTTT,CSVERGGGTEAFF
-,TRBV2,12,TRBJ1-1,-,TGTGCCAGCGGGGTCACGAACACTGAAGCTTTCTTT,CASGVTNTEAFF
-,TRBV12-2,15,TRBJ1-5,-,TGTGCAAGTCGCTTAGGCCAGGCGAGAAATCAGCCCCAGCATTTT,CASRLGQARNQPQHF
once,TRBV5-1,14,TRBJ1-6,-,TGCGCCAGCAGCTTGGCCGGGACTTCGGCTCCCCTCCACTTT,CASSLAGTSAPLHF
-,TRBV7-2,15,TRBJ2-7,-,TGTGCCAGCAGGCGGGCCGGGACTGGACCCTACGAGCAGTACTTC,CASRRAGTGPYEQYF
-,TRBV29-1,9,TRBJ2-5,-,TGCAGCGTTCCCGGGGCCCAGTACTTC,CSVPGAQYF
-,TRBV2,14,TRBJ2-3,TRBD1,TGTGCCAGTAGCGAGGACAGGGGGTCAGATACGCAGTATTTT,CASSEDRGSDTQYF
-,TRBV10-3,14,TRBJ2-7,-,TGTGCAACGATTAGGGGGGCGCTTTCCTACGAGCAGTACTTC,CATIRGALSYEQYF
once,TRBV7-9,15,TRBJ2-5,-,TGTGCCAGCAGCTTAGTTGCGGGGGCGGGAGAGACCCAGTACTTC,CASSLVAGAGETQYF
-,TRBV11-2,15,TRBJ2-5,-,TGTGCCAGCAGCTTTGAAAGGGCTGACGGGGAGACCCAGTACTTC,CASSFERADGETQYF
-,TRBV15,15,TRBJ1-2,-,TGTGCCACCAGCAGAGACCGTGCCCAGGGAGGGGGCTACACCTTC,CATSRDRAQGGGYTF
-,TRBV18,18,TRBJ1-5,TRBD1,TGTGCCAGCTCACCCTCCGGGACAGGGGACTATAGCAATCAGCCCCAGCATTTT,CASSPSGTGDYSNQPQHF
-,TRBV29-1,14,TRBJ1-5,-,TGCAGCGCCTCGTCGGGACGGCGCAATCAGCCCCAGCATTTT,CSASSGRRNQPQHF
-,TRBV6-5,15,TRBJ1-4,TRBD1,TGTGCCAGCAGCCCGTGGACAGGGTTAGGTGAAAAACTGTTTTTT,CASSPWTGLGEKLFF
-,TRBV6-5,12,TRBJ2-1,-,TGTGCCAGCAGTTACTCGAACAATGAGCAGTTCTTC,CASSYSNNEQFF
-,TRBV11-2,12,TRBJ2-1,-,TGTGCCAGCAGCTTAGGCCACAATGAGCAGTTCTTC,CASSLGHNEQFF
-,TRBV7-3,14,TRBJ1-3,-,TGTGCCAGCAGCCCCGGTCTCTCTGGAAACACCATATATTTT,CASSPGLSGNTIYF
-,TRBV27,15,TRBJ1-6,-,TGTGCCAGCACCGACGGCGGCTCCTATAATTCACCCCTCCACTTT,CASTDGGSYNSPLHF
-,TRBV7-6,14,TRBJ2-1,-,TGTGCCAGCAGCTTAGCGGGAGGACCAAATGAGCAGTTCTTC,CASSLAGGPNEQFF
-,TRBV19,14,TRBJ2-7,-,TGTGCCAGTAGTAGGGGGGGCAGGTCCTACGAGCAGTACTTC,CASSRGGRSYEQYF
-,TRBV9,16,TRBJ2-5,TRBD2,TGTGCCAGCAGCGCAACGACGGACGGCCGGGGGGGGACCCAGTACTTC,CASSATTDGRGGTQYF
-,TRBV4-2,17,TRBJ2-1,-,TGTGCCAGCAGCCAAGGGACAGGCGGGGGAACTTACAATGAGCAGTTCTTC,CASSQGTGGGTYNEQFF
-,TRBV28,13,TRBJ1-5,-,TGTGCCAGCAGTTTCGACGGCAATCAGCCCCAGCATTTT,CASSFDGNQPQHF
-,TRBV28,17,TRBJ2-2,TRBD2,TGTGCCAGCACCGCTAGCGGGAGCGTAGCGAACACCGGGGAGCTGTTTTTT,CASTASGSVANTGELFF
-,TRBV11-2,14,TRBJ1-2,-,TGTGCCAGCAGCTTAGAAGGGACCTTGGGCGGCTACACCTTC,CASSLEGTLGGYTF
-,TRBV2,12,TRBJ1-2,TRBD1,TGTGCCAGCAAGGTGGACAGGGGTGGCTACACCTTC,CASKVDRGGYTF
-,TRBV18,14,TRBJ2-7,TRBD2,TGTGCCAGCTCACCGAACAGCGGGGGCTACGAGCAGTACTTC,CASSPNSGGYEQYF
-,TRBV18,13,TRBJ1-2,-,TGTGCCAGCTCACTATCCGGGCAGGAGGGCTACACCTTC,CASSLSGQEGYTF
-,TRBV29-1,12,TRBJ2-7,TRBD2,TGCAGCGGATTAGCGGGAGCCTACGAGCAGTACTTC,CSGLAGAYEQYF
few,TRBV30,15,TRBJ1-5,-,TGTGCCTGGAGTGTATCCGGGAATAGCAATCAGCCCCAGCATTTT,CAWSVSGNSNQPQHF
-,TRBV5-1,14,TRBJ2-7,-,TGCGCCAGCCTATCCGGGCCCCCTAGTTACGAGCAGTACTTC,CASLSGPPSYEQYF
-,TRBV5-3,21,TRBJ2-4,-,TGTGCCAGAAGCTCCATAATTCTCAGGGAACTAAACGAACTAGCCAAAAACATTCAGTACTTC,CARSSIILRELNELAKNIQYF
-,TRBV4-1,15,TRBJ2-2,-,TGCGCCAGCAGTCAAAGGAGTTTCATGGGCGGGGAGCTGTTTTTT,CASSQRSFMGGELFF
-,TRBV5-1,14,TRBJ2-7,-,TGCGCCAGCAGCTTGGGGCCAGGGGCCTACGAGCAGTACTTC,CASSLGPGAYEQYF
-,TRBV4-1,18,TRBJ2-7,-,TGCGCCAGTACGCTGGGTTGGGGATCCAGCGGGTCTGTTAGTGCGCAGTACTTC,CASTLGWGSSGSVSAQYF
-,TRBV13,17,TRBJ1-3,TRBD1,TGTGCCAGCAGCTTTCCGGGACAGGGGGCGGATGGAAACACCATATATTTT,CASSFPGQGADGNTIYF
few,TRBV5-1,14,TRBJ1-2,TRBD1,TGCGCCAGCAGCTTCCGGGACAGGGCTTTTGGCTACACCTTC,CASSFRDRAFGYTF
-,TRBV29-1,10,TRBJ2-7,-,TGCAGCGTGGTGTGGTACGAGCAGTACTTC,CSVVWYEQYF
-,TRBV7-6,16,TRBJ2-2,-,TGTGCCAGCAGCCCCATCCCCCGGTGGGACACCGGGGAGCTGTTTTTT,CASSPIPRWDTGELFF
once,TRBV15,15,TRBJ2-1,-,TGTGCCACCAGCAGAGTAGACTCTTGGGACAATGAGCAGTTCTTC,CATSRVDSWDNEQFF
-,TRBV7-9,12,TRBJ1-2,TRBD1,TGTGCCAGCAGCGGGACAGGGGTTGGCTACACCTTC,CASSGTGVGYTF
-,TRBV21-1,15,TRBJ2-3,-,TGTGCCAGCACCTACAGGGGAGAGACCACAGATACGCAGTATTTT,CASTYRGETTDTQYF
-,TRBV27,14,TRBJ1-5,TRBD1,TGTGCCAGCAGTTCGGGGACAGGCGGTCAGCCCCAGCATTTT,CASSSGTGGQPQHF
-,TRBV12-5,16,TRBJ1-4,-,TGTGCTAGTGGTTTGGTTACAGGGAGGCCTAATGAAAAACTGTTTTTT,CASGLVTGRPNEKLFF
-,TRBV5-1,14,TRBJ2-7,TRBD2,TGCGCCAGCAAAGTAGGCCCAGTGATGACTAGCGTAAACTTC,CASKVGPVMTSVNF
-,TRBV7-2,14,TRBJ2-1,-,TGTGCCAGCAGCTTAGACAGAAGGCACAATGAGCAGTTCTTC,CASSLDRRHNEQFF
-,TRBV5-1,15,TRBJ1-3,-,TGCGCCAGCAGCTTCGGGCAGAGCTCTGGAAACACCATATATTTT,CASSFGQSSGNTIYF
-,TRBV6-5,13,TRBJ2-7,TRBD1,TGTGCCAGCACCCCAGGGGGAGCCTACGAGCAGTACTTC,CASTPGGAYEQYF
-,TRBV10-2,16,TRBJ2-3,TRBD2,TGCGCCAGCAGTTCAAACAGAGCGGGAGGTCGTGATACGCAGTATTTT,CASSSNRAGGRDTQYF